This TCR beta chain was obtained from a study of post-analysis software for immune sequencing data. As for this clonotype: The target antigen is unknown.

Study conclusions and caveats: Significantly lower normalized Chao1 diversity was found in patients with multiple sclerosis relative to controls. Elevated frequency relative to controls characterized 4 or 5 TRBV segments in patients, TRBV5-6, TRBV5-1 and TRBV20-1 among them.

Trimming cost V 3 bases and J 5 bases, with 25 bases left between them. Germline-derived CDR1 and CDR2 are SGHVS and FNYEAQ. The length of the CDR3 is 18 residues. Incorporated into the TCR beta cDNA libraries were unique molecular identifiers, which served to reduce PCR and sequencing biases. Around 500,000 cDNA molecules were recovered from an input of 1 to 10 million T cells. TCRdb processed the PCR reads anew with MiXCR; each CDR3 protein has one entry. Altogether over 700,000 distinct CDR3 sequences are present, just under 30% being singletons, with the ten largest covering around 0.56%. The origin of this receptor is a girl aged 5 to 17 with multiple sclerosis. The rearrangement links TRBV7-6 to TRBJ2-5; possible D gene TRBD2, 6 bases. Sequenced sample: blood. The CDR3 DNA reads TGTGCCAGCAGCTTGACGTTCGGCCCGGGGGACGGGCGGGAGACCCAGTACTTC. It translates to CASSLTFGPGDGRETQYF.